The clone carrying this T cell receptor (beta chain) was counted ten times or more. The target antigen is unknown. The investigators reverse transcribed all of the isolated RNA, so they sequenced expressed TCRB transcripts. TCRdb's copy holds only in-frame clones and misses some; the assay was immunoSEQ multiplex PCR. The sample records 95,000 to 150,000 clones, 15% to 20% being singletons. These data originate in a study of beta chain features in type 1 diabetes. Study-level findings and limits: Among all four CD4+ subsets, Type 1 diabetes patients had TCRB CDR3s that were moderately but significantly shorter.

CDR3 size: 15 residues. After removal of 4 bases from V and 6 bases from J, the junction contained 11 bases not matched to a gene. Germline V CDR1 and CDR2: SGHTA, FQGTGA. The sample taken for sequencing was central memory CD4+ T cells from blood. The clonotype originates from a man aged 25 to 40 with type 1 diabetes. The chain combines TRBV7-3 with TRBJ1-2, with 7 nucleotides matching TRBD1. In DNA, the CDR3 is TGTGCCAGCAGCTCTTCAGCGACAGGGACGGATGGCTACACCTTC. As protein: CASSSSATGTDGYTF.